A selection of T cell receptor beta chains follows, all from one sample in a study of blood T cell repertoires in COVID-19. Libraries were prepared by immunoSEQ multiplex PCR; TCRdb keeps only in-frame clonotypes and omits some of them. This table holds 250,000 to 300,000 clones, 70% to 90% found once. The sequencing sample was made of peripheral blood. Source of these receptors: a woman in her sixties or seventies with acute or convalescent COVID-19. Each CDR3 is given with its conserved first and last residue. Each record gives: D gene, clone size, V gene, J gene, CDR3 DNA, CDR3 protein. D genes are given only for firm matches. Size is omitted from some rows. Given values are once, few, many or a class for expanded clones.

>-|few|TRBV6-5|TRBJ1-1
TGTGCCAGCAGTTACGAGTACAGGGAATGGACTGAAGCTTTCTTT
CASSYEYREWTEAFF
>TRBD1|once|TRBV2|TRBJ1-5
TGTGCCAGCAGGGCTCCCCGACAGGGTTATCAGCCCCAGCATTTT
CASRAPRQGYQPQHF
>-|-|TRBV5-5|TRBJ2-7
TGTGCCAGCAGCTTGCAGGGTCCCTCCTACGAGCAGTACTTC
CASSLQGPSYEQYF
>-|-|TRBV25-1|TRBJ1-2
TGTGCCAGCAGTGAGGGCCCAAGGGGTGGCTACACCTTC
CASSEGPRGGYTF
>-|once|TRBV6-5|TRBJ1-1
TGTGCCAGCAGCCGGGGGGGGGTGAACACTGAAGCTTTCTTT
CASSRGGVNTEAFF
>TRBD1|-|TRBV5-5|TRBJ1-1
TGTGCCAGCAGCGTGACAGGGGGGAACACTGAAGCTTTCTTT
CASSVTGGNTEAFF
>TRBD2|few|TRBV4-1|TRBJ2-7
TGCGCCAGCGCCGGGAGGCAGGGTTACGAGCAGTACTTC
CASAGRQGYEQYF
>TRBD2|-|TRBV7-6|TRBJ2-7
TGTGCCAGCAGCTTAGCTAGCGGGGGCTACGAGCAGTACTTC
CASSLASGGYEQYF
>TRBD1|-|TRBV4-1|TRBJ2-7
TGCGCCAGCAGCCAAGGGGCGGGACAGGGATACGAGCAGTACTTC
CASSQGAGQGYEQYF
>TRBD1|-|TRBV24-1|TRBJ2-3
TGTGCCACCAGACAGGGGTCCACAGATACGCAGTATTTT
CATRQGSTDTQYF
>TRBD1|-|TRBV4-2|TRBJ1-1
TGTGCCAGCAGCCATTCAGGGGGAGACACTGAAGCTTTCTTT
CASSHSGGDTEAFF
>-|-|TRBV6-4|TRBJ2-5
TGTGCCAGCAGTGACTACGACTACCAAGAGACCCAGTACTTC
CASSDYDYQETQYF
>TRBD1|-|TRBV2|TRBJ1-2
TGTGCCAGCAGTGGGTCCCGGGACAGCTATGGCTACACCTTC
CASSGSRDSYGYTF
>-|-|TRBV29-1|TRBJ2-5
TGCAGCGTTGATAAGGGTTCGGGGGAGACCCAGTACTTC
CSVDKGSGETQYF
>-|-|TRBV5-6|TRBJ2-1
TGTGCCAGCAGCTTGGGGGGCCCGAGGTGGCAGACTGAGCAGTTCTTC
CASSLGGPRWQTEQFF
>TRBD1|-|TRBV30|TRBJ2-1
TGTGCCTGGGACAGGGGCCATGAGCAGTTCTTC
CAWDRGHEQFF
>-|-|TRBV2|TRBJ1-4
TGTGCCAGCCATCGGACGGCAGGGGAAAAACTGTTTTTT
CASHRTAGEKLFF
>-|-|TRBV20-1|TRBJ1-5
TGCAGTGCTAGATCCTCGCGGGCCCAGCATTTT
CSARSSRAQHF
>-|once|TRBV13|TRBJ2-7
TGTGCCAGCAGCTTACAGGGCCAAGGGAACTACGAGCAGTACTTC
CASSLQGQGNYEQYF